The clone carrying this T cell receptor (beta chain) was seen just once. Its target is unknown. This sample stems from a study of cytomegalovirus exposure and HLA in healthy donors. Study outcomes and limitations: As was reported, the HLA-A and HLA-B alleles of most subjects were accurately predicted from TCR beta sequences. Within a later analysis, the majority of CMV-associated TCR beta chains appeared HLA-restricted. A later analysis reportedly identified an Asian-associated ancestry cluster as carrying fewer N-insertions than the 666-donor mean. Across all donors, roughly uniform sequencing depth was an assumption of the presence/absence analyses.

In the PCR, 60 Vbeta and 13 Jbeta primers were used. This table comes from immunoSEQ multiplex PCR, and its TCRdb copy is limited to in-frame clones, with some not included. The table shows about 190,000 clones, with 81% occurring only once. The V gene's germline CDR1 is MDHEN and CDR2 SYDVKM. The CDR3 loop spans 12 amino acids. With V trimmed by 8 bases and J by 12 bases, 7 bases remained unmatched. This sequence joins TRBV28 and TRBJ2-7; TRBD2 agrees at 13 bases. Sequencing input: PBMCs. This clonotype was obtained from a man in his late teens or twenties in good health and CMV-seronegative. In DNA form, the CDR3 reads TGTGCCAGCCTCGGACTAGCGGGAGTCCTGTACTTC. Translating gives CASLGLAGVLYF.